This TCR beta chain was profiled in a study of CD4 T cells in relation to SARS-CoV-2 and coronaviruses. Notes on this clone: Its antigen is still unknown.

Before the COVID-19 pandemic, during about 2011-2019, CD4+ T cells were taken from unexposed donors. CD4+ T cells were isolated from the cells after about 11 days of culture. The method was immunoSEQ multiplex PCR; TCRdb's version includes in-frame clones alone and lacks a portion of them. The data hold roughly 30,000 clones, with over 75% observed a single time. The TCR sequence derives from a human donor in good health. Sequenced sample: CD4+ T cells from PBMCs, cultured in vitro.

The CDR3 reads CASSFGGQETQYF. The DNA of the CDR3 is TGCGCCAGCAGCTTCGGGGGCCAAGAGACCCAGTACTTC. The chain is built from TRBV5-1 and TRBJ2-5; perhaps TRBD2 as D (6 bases). This CDR3 spans 13 amino acids. Germline CDR1 and CDR2: SGHRS and YFSETQ. The V gene lost 2 bases and the J gene lost 1 base, with 6 bases spanning the gap.